The source of this T cell receptor (beta chain) is a study of Graves' ophthalmopathy and Graves' hyperthyroidism. Certain patients, namely those with other autoimmune diseases, uncontrolled infections, pregnancy or lactation, were excluded. CDR3 size: 13 residues. Germline V CDR1 and CDR2: DFQATT, SNEGSKA (reference sequence). Using RNA transcripts, the TCR beta CDR3 regions were amplified. HTBI primers were employed in first-round RT-PCR, then a second-round multiplex PCR followed. TCRdb re-called the multiplex PCR reads through MiXCR, storing one row per CDR3 protein. The sample lists 500,000 to 800,000 distinct CDR3 sequences, about 41% seen once, with 3% to 4% in the top ten. Worth noting for this clonotype: The junction and the germline gene differ at one end; a read error may be behind it.

Input material: peripheral blood. V usage is TRBV20-1 and J usage is TRBJ1-3; D is undetermined. This sequence was found in an adult man with Graves' ophthalmopathy. CDR3 residues: CSARRLAGNTIYF. Here the CDR3 DNA reads TGCAGTGCTAGAAGGCTAGCTGGGAACACCATATATTTT.